Presented here are 13 T cell receptor beta chains from one specimen sequenced in a study of cytomegalovirus exposure and HLA in healthy donors. Primers included in the PCR were 60 Vbeta and 13 Jbeta primers. Profiling relied on immunoSEQ multiplex PCR, and the TCRdb table lists in-frame clones only, not all of them. The sample shows fewer than 140,000 clones, roughly four fifths of them seen only once. Material: PBMCs. The receptors shown here come from a middle-aged man in good health and CMV-seronegative.

The chain joins TRBV4-2 to TRBJ2-5; 9 bases match TRBD2. The CDR3 covers 16 residues. Germline V gene sequence: CDR1 LGHNA, CDR2 YNFKEQ. Germline trimming cut 4 bases from V and 4 bases from J; bases unmatched to any gene: 10. CDR3 coding DNA: TGTGCCAGCAGCCCGTTAAGCGGGGGGAGAGGAGAGACCCAGTACTTC. Amino acids: CASSPLSGGRGETQYF.

This chain joins TRBV19 and TRBJ1-4; tentative D call: TRBD1 (6 bases). Trimming took 10 bases from V and 9 from J, leaving 21 bases between them. CDR3 length: 14 residues. Germline V lookup: CDR1 LNHDA, CDR2 SQIVND (reference sequence). The CDR3 DNA reads TGTGCCACCCGGCTCTCGAGACAGGCTCAAAAACTGTTTTTT. Its translation is CATRLSRQAQKLFF.

This clone was detected once. The chain couples TRBV11-2 to TRBJ2-7; maybe TRBD2 (5 bases). The CDR3 runs to 13 residues. The germline V gene has CDR1 SGHAT and CDR2 FQNNGV. V lost 5 bases, J lost 8 bases, and 16 bases lay in between. DNA for the CDR3: TGTGCCAGCAGCCCCTCCGGGATTGGGCAGCAGTACTTC. Translated, it gives CASSPSGIGQQYF. Complete variable domain (other parts from reference TRBV11-2 and TRBJ2-7): EAGVAQSPRYKIIEKRQSVAFWCNPISGHATLYWYQQILGQGPKLLIQFQNNGVVDDSQLPKDRFSAERLKGVDSTLKIQPAKLEDSAVYLCASSPSGIGQQYFGPGTRLTVT.

This clone came up once. This sequence joins TRBV5-1 and TRBJ1-2; D is perhaps TRBD1 (6 bases). This CDR3 spans 15 amino acids. Germline values: CDR1 SGHRS, CDR2 YFSETQ. V lost 0 bases and J lost 3, with 12 bases in between. The CDR3 bases are TGCGCCAGCAGCTTGGATGGGGACACTGACTATGGCTACACCTTC. Translation: CASSLDGDTDYGYTF.

The chain has TRBV18 and TRBJ1-1; D not resolved. In germline, CDR1 is KGHSH, CDR2 LQKENI. V shed 6 bases and J shed 3 bases, with 14 bases lying between them. The length of the CDR3 is 14 residues. This chain's CDR3 is CASSPGQLDTEAFF. DNA of the CDR3: TGTGCCAGCTCCCCCGGTCAACTGGACACTGAAGCTTTCTTT.

V and J are TRBV7-2 and TRBJ2-3; 9 positions match TRBD2. CDR1 SGHTA and CDR2 FQGNSA come from the germline V gene. The trim removed 1 base at V and 9 bases at J, leaving 8 bases unmatched. The CDR3 loop spans 15 amino acids. CDR3 nucleotides: TGTGCCAGCAGCTTAGTGGCTAGCGGGGAGAGAACGCAGTATTTT. Its protein product is CASSLVASGERTQYF.

The chain couples TRBV28 to TRBJ1-1; TRBD1 matches 7 bases. The CDR3 is made up of 16 amino acids. The V segment lost 2 bases and the J segment 0 bases; nucleotides outside the gene matches: 6. Germline CDR1 MDHEN, CDR2 SYDVKM. CDR3 sequence reads: CASSLGAGTVNTEAFF. The CDR3 DNA reads TGTGCCAGCAGTTTAGGGGCTGGGACAGTGAACACTGAAGCTTTCTTT.

The chain has TRBV5-3 and TRBJ1-1; TRBD1 agrees at 9 bases. TRBV5-3 belongs to the ORF category, with a function that is uncertain. The CDR3 consists of 21 residues. Trimming took 3 bases from V and 3 from J; bases not matched to a gene: 24. CDR3 in amino acids: CARSSNAVICPGDREDTEAFF. The CDR3 DNA reads TGTGCCAGAAGCTCTAATGCCGTGATCTGTCCAGGGGACAGGGAGGACACTGAAGCTTTCTTT.

The chain combines TRBV5-6 with TRBJ1-2; 8 bases map to TRBD1. The CDR3 runs 16 residues. Trimming removed 0 bases from V and 2 bases from J; junction bases left unmatched: 6. Germline loops: CDR1 SGHDT, CDR2 YYEEEE. The CDR3 reads CASSLVGTGQNYGYTF. DNA of the CDR3: TGTGCCAGCAGCTTGGTAGGGACAGGTCAGAACTATGGCTACACCTTC.

The rearrangement links TRBV5-1 to TRBJ2-7; D unclear. V lost 3 bases, J lost 1 base, and 11 bases lay in between. Germline V CDR1 and CDR2: SGHRS, YFSETQ. This CDR3 comprises 14 residues. DNA for the CDR3: TGCGCCAGCAGCTCGACGGCCGGGTCCTACGAGCAGTACTTC. This sequence encodes CASSSTAGSYEQYF.

This clone is a singleton in its sample. This chain connects TRBV19 to TRBJ2-1; 12 positions match TRBD2. Germline CDR1 LNHDA, CDR2 SQIVND (reference sequence). CDR3 length: 17 residues. Trimming took 4 bases from V and 5 from J; bases not matched to a gene: 9. CDR3 DNA sequence: TGTGCCAGTAGTACTAGCGGGGGGGCCAGGGGGAACAATGAGCAGTTCTTC. This sequence encodes CASSTSGGARGNNEQFF.

The V and J genes are TRBV2 and TRBJ1-2; 9 bases fit TRBD1. From germline, CDR1 is SNHLY and CDR2 FYNNEI. After removal of 7 bases from V and 8 bases from J, the junction contained 8 bases not matched to a gene. The CDR3 runs to 13 residues. CDR3: CASIPGQGNGYTF. The CDR3 nucleotides read TGTGCCAGCATTCCGGGACAGGGAAACGGCTACACCTTC.

The chain links TRBV14 to TRBJ1-4; D gene uncertain. Germline V gene data show CDR1 as SGHDN and CDR2 as FVKESK. The CDR3 runs to 14 residues. V dropped 4 bases and J dropped 7 bases, with 13 bases sitting between them. CDR3 sequence (DNA): TGTGCCAGCAGCCCTCTACGGTCGGGTGAAAAACTGTTTTTT. It translates to CASSPLRSGEKLFF.